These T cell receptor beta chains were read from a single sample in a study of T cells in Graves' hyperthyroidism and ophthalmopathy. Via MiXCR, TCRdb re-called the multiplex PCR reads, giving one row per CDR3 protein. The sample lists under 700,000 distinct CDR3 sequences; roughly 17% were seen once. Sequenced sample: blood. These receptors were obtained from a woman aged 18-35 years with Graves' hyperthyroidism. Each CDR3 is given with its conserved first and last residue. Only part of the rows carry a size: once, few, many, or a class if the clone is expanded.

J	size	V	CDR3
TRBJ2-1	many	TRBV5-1	CASQPVVGNEQFF
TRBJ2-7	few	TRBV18	CASSLLQGEDYEQYF
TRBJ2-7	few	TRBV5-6	CASSPTDNYEQYF
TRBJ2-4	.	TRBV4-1	CASSQGTVDKNIQYF
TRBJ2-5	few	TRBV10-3	CAISESSGQETQYF
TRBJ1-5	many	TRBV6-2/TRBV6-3	CASSPFPGIRNQPQHF
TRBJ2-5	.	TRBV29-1	CSVVGQARLRGTQYF
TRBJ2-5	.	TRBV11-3	CASSLGRYSSGGPQETQYF
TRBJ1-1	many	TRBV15	CATSRDRGGTEAFF
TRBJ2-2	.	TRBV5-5	CASSLRTGDYTGELFF
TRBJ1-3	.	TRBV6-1	CASRDTGTGNTIYF
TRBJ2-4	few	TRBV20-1	CSARAYSRSPGETRSQYF
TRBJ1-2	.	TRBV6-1	CASSELGLGYTF
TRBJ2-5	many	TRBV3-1	CASSQPGTEETQYF
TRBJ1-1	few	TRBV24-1	CATSDRQGGMNTEAFF
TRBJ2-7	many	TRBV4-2	CASSQDFLAGDNEQYF
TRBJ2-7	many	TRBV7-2	CASSKGQGSYEQYF
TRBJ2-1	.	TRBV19	CASSIVISYHEQFF
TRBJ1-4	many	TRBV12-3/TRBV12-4	CASSLAAMPNEKLFF
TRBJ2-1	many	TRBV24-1	CATSGDRGGGREQFF
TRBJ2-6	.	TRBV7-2	CASSLVEDSGANVLTF
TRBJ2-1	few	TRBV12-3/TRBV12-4	CASLAGGYNEQFF
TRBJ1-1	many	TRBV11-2	CASSPQGRTEAFF
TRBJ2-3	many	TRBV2	CASTQDRIGTDTQYF
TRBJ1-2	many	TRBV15	CATSRSSQGTGYTF
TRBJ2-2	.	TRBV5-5	CASSLDRLNTGELFF
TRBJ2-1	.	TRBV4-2	CASSQEWTSRNEQFF
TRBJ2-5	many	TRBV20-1	CSALDRVQETQYF
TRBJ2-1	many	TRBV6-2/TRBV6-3	CASSYSRLGKLEQFF
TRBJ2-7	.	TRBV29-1	CSVEIAGYEQYF
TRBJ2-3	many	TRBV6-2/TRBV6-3	CASSYAEDRGDTQYF
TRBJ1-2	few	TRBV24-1	CATSDFHTNYGYTF
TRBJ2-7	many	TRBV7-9	CASSLGQGVHEQYF
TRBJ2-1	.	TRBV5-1	CASSLTGRRDDNEQFF
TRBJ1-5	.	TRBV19	CASSHQGASNQPQHF
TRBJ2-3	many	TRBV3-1	CASNGRGDTQYF
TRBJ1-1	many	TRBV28	CASRSSPDVALRIGAFF
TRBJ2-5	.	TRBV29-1	CSLQGGLGETQYF
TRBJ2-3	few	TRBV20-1	CSATTASGSTDTQYF
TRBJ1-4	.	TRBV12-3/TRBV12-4	CASSLALDRGGEKLFF
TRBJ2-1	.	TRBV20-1	CSARILAGAYNEQFF
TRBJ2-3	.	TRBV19	CASSFSGGITDTQYF
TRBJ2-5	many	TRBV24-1	CATSDLDGYQETQYF
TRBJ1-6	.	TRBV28	CASSRLGSYNSPLHF
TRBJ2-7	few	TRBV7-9	CASSSSLAGRNYEQYF
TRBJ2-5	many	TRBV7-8	CASKIVGRGVETQYF
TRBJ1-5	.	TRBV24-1	CATSRGGSQPQHF
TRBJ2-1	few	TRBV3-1	CASSQVLAYNEQFF
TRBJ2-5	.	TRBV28	CASTRDRSETQYF
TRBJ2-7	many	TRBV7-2	CASSPGPGVSEQYF
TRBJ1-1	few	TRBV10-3	CAISESRTEAFF
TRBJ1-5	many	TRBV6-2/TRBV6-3	CASSYSGSFYQPQHF
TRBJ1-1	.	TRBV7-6	CALWRIQRVTEAFF
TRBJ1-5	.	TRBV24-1	CATGANQPQHF
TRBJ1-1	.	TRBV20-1	CSASAAPGAKANTEAFF